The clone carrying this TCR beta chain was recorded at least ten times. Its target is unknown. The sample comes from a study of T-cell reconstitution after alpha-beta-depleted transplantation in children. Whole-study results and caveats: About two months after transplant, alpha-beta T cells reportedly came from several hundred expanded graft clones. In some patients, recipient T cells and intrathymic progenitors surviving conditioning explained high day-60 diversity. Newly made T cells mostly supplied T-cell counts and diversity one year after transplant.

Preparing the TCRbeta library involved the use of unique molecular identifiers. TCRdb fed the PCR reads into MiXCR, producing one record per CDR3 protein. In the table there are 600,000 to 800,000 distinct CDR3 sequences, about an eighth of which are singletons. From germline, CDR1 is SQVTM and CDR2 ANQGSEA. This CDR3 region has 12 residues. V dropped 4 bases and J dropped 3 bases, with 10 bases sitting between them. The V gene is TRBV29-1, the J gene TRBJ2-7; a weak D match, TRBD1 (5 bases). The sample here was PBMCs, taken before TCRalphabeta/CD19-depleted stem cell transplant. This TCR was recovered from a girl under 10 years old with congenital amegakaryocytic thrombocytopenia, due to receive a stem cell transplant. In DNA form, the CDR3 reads TGCAGCGTTGGACCAGGGTACTACGAGCAGTACTTC. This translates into CSVGPGYYEQYF.